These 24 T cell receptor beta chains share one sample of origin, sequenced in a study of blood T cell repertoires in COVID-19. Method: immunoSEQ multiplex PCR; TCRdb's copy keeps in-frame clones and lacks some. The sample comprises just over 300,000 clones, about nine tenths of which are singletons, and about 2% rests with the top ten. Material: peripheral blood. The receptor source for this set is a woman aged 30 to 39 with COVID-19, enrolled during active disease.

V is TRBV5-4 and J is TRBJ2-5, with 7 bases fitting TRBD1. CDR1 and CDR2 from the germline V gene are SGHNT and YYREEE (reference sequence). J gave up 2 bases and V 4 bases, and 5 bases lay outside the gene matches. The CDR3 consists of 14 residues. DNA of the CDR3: TGTGCCAGCAGCGTTCCGGGACAGCAAGAGACCCAGTACTTC. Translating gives CASSVPGQQETQYF.

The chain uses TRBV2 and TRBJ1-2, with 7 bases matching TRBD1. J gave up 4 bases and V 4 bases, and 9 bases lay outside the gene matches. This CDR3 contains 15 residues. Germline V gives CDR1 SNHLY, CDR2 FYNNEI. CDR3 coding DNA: TGTGCCAGCAGTGTGGGGCAGGGGGGTCCCTATGGCTACACCTTC. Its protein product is CASSVGQGGPYGYTF.

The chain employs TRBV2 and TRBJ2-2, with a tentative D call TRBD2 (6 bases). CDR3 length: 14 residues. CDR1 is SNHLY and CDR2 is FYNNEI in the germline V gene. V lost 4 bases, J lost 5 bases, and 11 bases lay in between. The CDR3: CASSGGLLTGELFF. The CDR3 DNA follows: TGTGCCAGCAGTGGGGGACTCCTAACCGGGGAGCTGTTTTTT.

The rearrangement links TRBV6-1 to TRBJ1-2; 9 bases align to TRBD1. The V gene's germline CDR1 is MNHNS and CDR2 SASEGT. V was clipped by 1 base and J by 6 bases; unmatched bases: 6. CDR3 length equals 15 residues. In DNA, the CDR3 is TGTGCCAGCAGTGAAGGAGGGACAGGGAACCATGGCTACACCTTC. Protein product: CASSEGGTGNHGYTF.

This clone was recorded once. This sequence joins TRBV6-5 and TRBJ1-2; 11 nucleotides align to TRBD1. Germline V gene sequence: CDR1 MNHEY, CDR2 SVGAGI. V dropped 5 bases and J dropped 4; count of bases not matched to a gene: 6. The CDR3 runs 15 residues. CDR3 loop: CASSPGTGGIYGYTF. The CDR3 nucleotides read TGTGCCAGCAGTCCCGGGACAGGGGGTATCTATGGCTACACCTTC.

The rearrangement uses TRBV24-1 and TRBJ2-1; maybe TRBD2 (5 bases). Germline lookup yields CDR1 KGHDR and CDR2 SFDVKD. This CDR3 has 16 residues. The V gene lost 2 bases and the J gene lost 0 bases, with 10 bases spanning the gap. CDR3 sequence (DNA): TGTGCCACCAGTGATTCTAGGGCGGGCTCCTACAATGAGCAGTTCTTC. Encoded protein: CATSDSRAGSYNEQFF.

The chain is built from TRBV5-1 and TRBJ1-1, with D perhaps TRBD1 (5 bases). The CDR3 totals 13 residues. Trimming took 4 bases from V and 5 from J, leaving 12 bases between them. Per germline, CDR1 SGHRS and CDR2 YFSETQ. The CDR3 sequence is CASSPDAGTEAFF. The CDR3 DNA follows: TGCGCCAGCAGCCCAGACGCAGGGACTGAAGCTTTCTTT.

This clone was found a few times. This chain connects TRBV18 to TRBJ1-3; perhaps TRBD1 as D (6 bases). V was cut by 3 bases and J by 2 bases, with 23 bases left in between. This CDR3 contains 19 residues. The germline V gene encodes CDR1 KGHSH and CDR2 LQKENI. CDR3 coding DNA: TGTGCCAGCTCACCGCTGGGCCAGGGGCGTTATCCCGCTGGAAACACCATATATTTT. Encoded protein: CASSPLGQGRYPAGNTIYF. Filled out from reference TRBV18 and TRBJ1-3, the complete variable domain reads NAGVMQNPRHLVRRRGQEARLRCSPMKGHSHVYWYRQLPEEGLKFMVYLQKENIIDESGMPKERFSAEFPKEGPSILRIQQVVRGDSAAYFCASSPLGQGRYPAGNTIYFGEGSWLTVV.

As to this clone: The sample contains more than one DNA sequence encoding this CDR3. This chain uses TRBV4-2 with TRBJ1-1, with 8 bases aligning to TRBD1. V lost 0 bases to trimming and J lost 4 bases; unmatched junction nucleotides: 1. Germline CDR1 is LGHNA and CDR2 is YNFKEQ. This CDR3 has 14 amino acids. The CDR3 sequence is CASSQDRGRTEAFF. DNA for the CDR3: TGTGCCAGCAGCCAAGACAGGGGGCGCACTGAAGCTTTCTTT.

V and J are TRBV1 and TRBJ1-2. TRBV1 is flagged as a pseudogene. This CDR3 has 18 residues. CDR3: CTSSQDLPPASGLYGYTF. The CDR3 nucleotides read TGCACCAGCAGCCAAGATCTCCCCCCAGCGTCCGGATTATATGGCTACACCTTC.

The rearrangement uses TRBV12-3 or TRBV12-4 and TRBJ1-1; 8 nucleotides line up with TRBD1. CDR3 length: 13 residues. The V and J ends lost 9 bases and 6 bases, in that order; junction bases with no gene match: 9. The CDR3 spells CASERGTGAEAFF. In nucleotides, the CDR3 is TGTGCCAGTGAGAGGGGGACAGGAGCTGAAGCTTTCTTT.

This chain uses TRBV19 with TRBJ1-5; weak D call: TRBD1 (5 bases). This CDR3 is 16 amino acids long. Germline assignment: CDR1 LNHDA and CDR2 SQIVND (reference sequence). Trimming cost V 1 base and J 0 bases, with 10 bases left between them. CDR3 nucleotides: TGTGCCAGTAGTATAGCGGGGGGTTATAGCAATCAGCCCCAGCATTTT. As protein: CASSIAGGYSNQPQHF.

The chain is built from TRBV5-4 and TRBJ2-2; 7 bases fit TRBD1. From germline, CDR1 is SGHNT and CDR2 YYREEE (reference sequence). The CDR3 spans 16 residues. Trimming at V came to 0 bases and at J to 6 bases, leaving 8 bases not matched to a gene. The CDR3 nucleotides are TGTGCCAGCAGCTTGGATGGCAGGGGGTCGGCCGGGGAGCTGTTTTTT. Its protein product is CASSLDGRGSAGELFF.

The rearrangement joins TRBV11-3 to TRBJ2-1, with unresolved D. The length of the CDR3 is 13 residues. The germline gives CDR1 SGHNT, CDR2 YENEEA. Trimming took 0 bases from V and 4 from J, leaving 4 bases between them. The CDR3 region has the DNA TGTGCCAGCAGCTTAGAAGCTTACAATGAGCAGTTCTTC. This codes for CASSLEAYNEQFF. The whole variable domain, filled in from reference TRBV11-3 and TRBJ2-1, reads EAGVVQSPRYKIIEKKQPVAFWCNPISGHNTLYWYLQNLGQGPELLIRYENEEAVDDSQLPKDRFSAERLKGVDSTLKIQPAELGDSAVYLCASSLEAYNEQFFGPGTRLTVL.

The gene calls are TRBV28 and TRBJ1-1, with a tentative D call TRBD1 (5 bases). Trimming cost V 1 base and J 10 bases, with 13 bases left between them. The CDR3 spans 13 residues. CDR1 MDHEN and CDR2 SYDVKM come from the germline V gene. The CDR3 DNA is TGTGCCAGCAGTTTATTCGGGGGGACGGGAGCTTTCTTT. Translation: CASSLFGGTGAFF.

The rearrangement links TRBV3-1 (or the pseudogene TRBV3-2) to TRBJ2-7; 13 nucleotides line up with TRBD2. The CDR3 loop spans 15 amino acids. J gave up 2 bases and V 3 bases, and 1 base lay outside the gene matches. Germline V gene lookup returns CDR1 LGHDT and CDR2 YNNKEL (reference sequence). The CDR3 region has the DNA TGTGCCAGCAGCCACACTAGCGGGGGGGCCTACGAGCAGTACTTC. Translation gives CASSHTSGGAYEQYF.

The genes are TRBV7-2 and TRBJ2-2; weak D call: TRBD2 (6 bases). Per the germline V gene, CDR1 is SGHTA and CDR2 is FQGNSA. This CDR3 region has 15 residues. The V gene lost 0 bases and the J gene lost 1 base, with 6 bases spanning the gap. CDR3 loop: CASSLAGGNTGELFF. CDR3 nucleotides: TGTGCCAGCAGCTTAGCGGGGGGGAACACCGGGGAGCTGTTTTTT.

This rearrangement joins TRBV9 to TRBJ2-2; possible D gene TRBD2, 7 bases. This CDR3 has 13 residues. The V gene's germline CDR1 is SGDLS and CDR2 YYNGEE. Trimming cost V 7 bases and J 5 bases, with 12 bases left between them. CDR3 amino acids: CASGGALTGELFF. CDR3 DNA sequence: TGTGCCAGCGGGGGGGCGCTTACCGGGGAGCTGTTTTTT.

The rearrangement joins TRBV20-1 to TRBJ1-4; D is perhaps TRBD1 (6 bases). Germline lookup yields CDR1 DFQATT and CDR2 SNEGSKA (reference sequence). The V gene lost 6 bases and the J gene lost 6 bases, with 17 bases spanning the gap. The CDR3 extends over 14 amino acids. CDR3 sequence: CSASLPGHYEKLFF. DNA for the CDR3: TGCAGTGCCAGTCTACCGGGACATTATGAAAAACTGTTTTTT.

CDR3 in amino acids: CASSIADRGYSPLHF. CDR3 nucleotide sequence: TGTGCCAGTAGTATTGCCGACAGGGGCTATTCACCCCTCCACTTT. The chain is built from TRBV19 and TRBJ1-6; 8 bases line up with TRBD1. V shed 3 bases, J shed 8 bases, and the junction held 6 bases outside the gene matches. CDR1 and CDR2 (germline): LNHDA, SQIVND (reference sequence). CDR3 size: 15 residues.

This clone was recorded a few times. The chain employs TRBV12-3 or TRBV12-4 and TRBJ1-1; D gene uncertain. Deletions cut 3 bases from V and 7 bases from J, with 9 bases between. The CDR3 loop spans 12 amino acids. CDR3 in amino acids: CASSLNGIEAFF. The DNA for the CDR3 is TGTGCCAGCAGTTTGAATGGCATTGAAGCTTTCTTT.

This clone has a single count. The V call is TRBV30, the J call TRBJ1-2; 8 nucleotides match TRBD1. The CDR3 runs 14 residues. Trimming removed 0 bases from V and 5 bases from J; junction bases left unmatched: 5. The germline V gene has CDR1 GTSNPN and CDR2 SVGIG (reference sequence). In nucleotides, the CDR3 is TGTGCCTGGAGTGTAAGGGGACAGGTTTATGGCTACACCTTC. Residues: CAWSVRGQVYGYTF. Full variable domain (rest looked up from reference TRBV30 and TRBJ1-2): SQTIHQWPATLVQPVGSPLSLECTVEGTSNPNLYWYRQAAGRGLQLLFYSVGIGQISSEVPQNLSASRPQDRQFILSSKKLLLSDSGFYLCAWSVRGQVYGYTFGSGTRLTVV.

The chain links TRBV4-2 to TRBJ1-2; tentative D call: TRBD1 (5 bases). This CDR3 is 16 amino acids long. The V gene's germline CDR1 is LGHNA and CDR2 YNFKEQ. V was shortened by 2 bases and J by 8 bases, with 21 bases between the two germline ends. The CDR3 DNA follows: TGTGCCAGCAGCCAACCCCCGGGGGACCAAGAAGGGGGCTACACCTTC. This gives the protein CASSQPPGDQEGGYTF.

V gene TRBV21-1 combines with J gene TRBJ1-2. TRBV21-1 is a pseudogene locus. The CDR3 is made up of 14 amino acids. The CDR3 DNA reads TGTGCCAGCAGCACGGGGCGGGGGCGCGGTGGCTACACCTTC. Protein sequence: CASSTGRGRGGYTF.